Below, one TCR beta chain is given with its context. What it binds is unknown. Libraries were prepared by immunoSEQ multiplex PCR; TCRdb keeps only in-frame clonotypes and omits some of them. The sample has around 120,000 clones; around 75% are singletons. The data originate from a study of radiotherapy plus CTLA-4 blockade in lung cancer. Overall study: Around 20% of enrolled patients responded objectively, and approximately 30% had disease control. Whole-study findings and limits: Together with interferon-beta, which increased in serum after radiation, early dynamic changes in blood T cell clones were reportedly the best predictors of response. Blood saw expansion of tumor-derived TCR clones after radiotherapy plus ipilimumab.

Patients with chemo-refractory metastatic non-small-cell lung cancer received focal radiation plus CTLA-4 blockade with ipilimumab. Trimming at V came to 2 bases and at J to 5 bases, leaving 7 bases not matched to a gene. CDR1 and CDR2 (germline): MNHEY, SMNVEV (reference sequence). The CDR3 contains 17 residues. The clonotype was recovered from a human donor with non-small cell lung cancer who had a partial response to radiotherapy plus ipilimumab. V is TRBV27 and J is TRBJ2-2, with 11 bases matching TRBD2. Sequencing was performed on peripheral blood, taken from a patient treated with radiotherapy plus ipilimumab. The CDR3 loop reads CASSLILTSGITGELFF. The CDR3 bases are TGTGCCAGCAGTTTAATATTGACTAGCGGGATAACCGGGGAGCTGTTTTTT.